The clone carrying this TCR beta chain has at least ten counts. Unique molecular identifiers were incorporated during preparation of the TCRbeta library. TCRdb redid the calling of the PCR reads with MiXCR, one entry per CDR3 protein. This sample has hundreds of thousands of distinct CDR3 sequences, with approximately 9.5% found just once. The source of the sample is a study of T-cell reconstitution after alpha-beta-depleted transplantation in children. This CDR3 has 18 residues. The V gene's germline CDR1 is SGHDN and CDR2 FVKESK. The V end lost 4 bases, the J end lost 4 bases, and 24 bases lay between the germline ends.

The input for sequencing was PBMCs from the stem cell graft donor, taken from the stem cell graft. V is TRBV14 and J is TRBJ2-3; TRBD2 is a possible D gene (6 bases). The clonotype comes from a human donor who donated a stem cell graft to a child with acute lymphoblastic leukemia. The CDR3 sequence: CASSRGLAGPVSSDTQYF. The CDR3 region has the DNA TGTGCCAGCAGCCGGGGACTGGCGGGGCCCGTATCATCAGATACGCAGTATTTT.